This TCR beta chain was sequenced in a study of molecular identifiers for immune sequencing clone quantification. CDR3 size: 14 residues. Germline V gives CDR1 SQVTM, CDR2 ANQGSEA. Trimming removed 7 bases from V and 1 base from J; junction bases left unmatched: 5. In preparing bulk TCR libraries, previously described methods and listed TCR primers were used. Using its own MiXCR run on the PCR reads, TCRdb lists one record per CDR3 protein. Among nearly 650,000 distinct CDR3 sequences listed, about 25% were seen once. Libraries of naive CD8 cells were prepared from 20,000 to 1,000,000 sorted cells using 10%, 30% or 50% RNA. About this clonotype: Its antigen is as yet unknown. This may arise from a read error, as a much more abundant clone is one base away.

General study results and limits: Spiked-in Jurkat TCR RNA corresponding to one cell was reported as detectable against more than 950,000 naive cells. Among effectors, clones above 20 RNA copies held over 97% of molecules; among naive cells, under 1%.

This chain uses TRBV29-1 with TRBJ2-2; 8 bases fit TRBD2. The clonotype was recovered from a human donor in good health. Some libraries in this study had Jurkat cell RNA spiked in. Sequenced sample: naive CD8+ T cells from blood, with Jurkat cell RNA spiked in. The subset: FACS-sorted CD8+CD4-CCR7+CD45RA+ naive T cells. The CDR3, as DNA: TGCAGCGCCCCGGGGGGGGGGAACACCGGGGAGCTGTTTTTT. It specifies CSAPGGGNTGELFF.